This is a list of T cell receptor beta chains from one sample in a study of blood T cell repertoires in COVID-19. Profiling relied on immunoSEQ multiplex PCR, and the TCRdb table lists in-frame clones only, not all of them. The sample lists around 290,000 clones; roughly 90% were seen once. The sample taken for sequencing was peripheral blood. The receptors here all came from a woman in her 30s with COVID-19, enrolled during active disease. CDR3s include the opening cysteine and the closing phenylalanine or tryptophan. D genes are given only for firm matches. Rows give clone size only sometimes, using once, few, many, or a class for an expanded clone.

j_call v_call d_call clone_size cdr3_aa cdr3_nt
TRBJ1-1 TRBV6-5 TRBD1 NA CASSSWTGANTEAFF TGTGCCAGCAGTTCCTGGACAGGGGCGAACACTGAAGCTTTCTTT
TRBJ1-1 TRBV6-4 NA NA CASSATGNTEAFF TGTGCCAGCAGTGCGACAGGGAACACTGAAGCTTTCTTT
TRBJ1-6 TRBV6-6 NA once CASSPPGTFVRDSPLHF TGTGCCAGCAGTCCCCCCGGGACATTCGTTCGGGATTCACCCCTCCACTTT
TRBJ2-5 TRBV2 NA NA CATSDREEETQYF TGTGCCACATCCGACAGGGAGGAAGAGACCCAGTACTTC
TRBJ1-4 TRBV28 NA NA CASRLQEVDEKLFF TGTGCCAGCAGGTTACAGGAGGTCGACGAAAAACTGTTTTTT
TRBJ1-4 TRBV10-3 NA once CAIGDREGTEKLFF TGTGCCATTGGGGATAGGGAGGGTACTGAAAAACTGTTTTTT
TRBJ2-7 TRBV28 TRBD1 NA CASSLLGQGSYEQYF TGTGCCAGCAGTTTATTAGGACAGGGTTCCTACGAGCAGTACTTC
TRBJ2-3 TRBV7-2 TRBD2 few CASSLSGTQDTQYF TGTGCCAGCAGCCTTAGCGGGACTCAAGATACGCAGTATTTT
TRBJ2-2 TRBV7-2 NA NA CASSLDGTQISRELFF TGTGCCAGCAGCTTAGATGGGACACAGATTAGCCGGGAGCTGTTTTTT
TRBJ2-1 TRBV9 TRBD2 NA CASMGGRDNEQFF TGTGCCAGCATGGGCGGGAGGGACAATGAGCAGTTCTTC
TRBJ2-4 TRBV21-1 NA once CASSPQTSGYILAKNIQYF TGTGCCAGCAGCCCTCAGACTAGCGGGTATATTCTAGCCAAAAACATTCAGTACTTC
TRBJ2-5 TRBV3-1/TRBV3-2 TRBD2 NA CASSHIPRLASGRGETQYF TGTGCCAGCAGCCACATTCCCAGGCTGGCTAGCGGGAGAGGGGAGACCCAGTACTTC
TRBJ2-1 TRBV20-1 TRBD2 NA CSAGGTSGYNEQFF TGCAGTGCTGGTGGGACTAGCGGATACAATGAGCAGTTCTTC
TRBJ2-2 TRBV11-2 NA NA CASSLVAISGELFF TGTGCCAGCAGCTTAGTTGCGATTTCCGGGGAGCTGTTTTTT
TRBJ2-1 TRBV10-3 TRBD2 NA CAISPTSGRRGEQFF TGTGCCATCAGCCCAACTAGCGGGAGGCGAGGTGAGCAGTTCTTC
TRBJ1-4 TRBV7-9 TRBD1 NA CASSTRQGAVEKLFF TGTGCCAGCAGCACCCGACAGGGGGCGGTTGAAAAACTGTTTTTT
TRBJ2-1 TRBV25-1 NA NA CASSEFGLAAVQFF TGTGCCAGCAGTGAATTTGGTTTGGCGGCGGTGCAGTTCTTC
TRBJ2-7 TRBV11-2 NA NA CASSLDSLAASYEQYF TGTGCCAGCAGCTTAGATTCACTAGCTGCCTCCTACGAGCAGTACTTC
TRBJ1-5 TRBV4-1 NA NA CASSQGLRGKSNQPQHF TGCGCCAGCAGCCAAGGGTTAAGGGGTAAAAGCAATCAGCCCCAGCATTTT
TRBJ1-2 TRBV27 TRBD1 NA CASGLTGAYGYTF TGTGCCAGCGGTTTGACAGGGGCCTATGGCTACACCTTC
TRBJ2-1 TRBV29-1 TRBD2 NA CSVELAGEYNEQFF TGCAGCGTTGAGCTAGCGGGAGAGTACAATGAGCAGTTCTTC
TRBJ1-1 TRBV7-9 TRBD1 NA CASSLGQGEGEAFF TGTGCCAGCAGCCTAGGACAGGGTGAAGGTGAAGCTTTCTTT
TRBJ2-5 TRBV7-9 NA NA CASSFTAPEGTQYF TGTGCCAGCAGCTTTACGGCCCCAGAGGGGACCCAGTACTTC
TRBJ2-5 TRBV12-5 NA NA CASGPTVETQYF TGTGCTAGTGGCCCCACGGTTGAGACCCAGTACTTC
TRBJ1-2 TRBV7-2 TRBD1 NA CASSYRTGGFSYGYTF TGTGCCAGCAGCTACCGGACAGGGGGCTTTAGCTATGGCTACACCTTC
TRBJ1-1 TRBV27 NA NA CASSLRQGNTEAFF TGTGCCAGCAGTTTACGGCAGGGGAACACTGAAGCTTTCTTT
TRBJ1-1 TRBV19 TRBD1 many CASQQQGIGTEAFF TGTGCCAGCCAGCAACAGGGGATTGGAACTGAAGCTTTCTTT
TRBJ2-7 TRBV10-1 NA NA CASSDGDYEQYF TGCGCCAGCAGTGACGGAGACTACGAGCAGTACTTC
TRBJ1-5 TRBV24-1 NA once CATSDSLRDQPQHF TGTGCCACCAGTGATTCACTACGGGATCAGCCCCAGCATTTT
TRBJ2-1 TRBV27 TRBD2 NA CASSQGLARYNEQFF TGTGCCAGCAGCCAAGGACTAGCGAGATACAATGAGCAGTTCTTC
TRBJ2-2 TRBV19 NA NA CATNRGAAGELFF TGTGCCACAAATCGGGGGGCGGCAGGGGAGCTGTTTTTT
TRBJ2-2 TRBV5-1 TRBD2 NA CASSLAAGVKTGELFF TGCGCCAGCAGCTTGGCTGCGGGAGTAAAAACCGGGGAGCTGTTTTTT
TRBJ1-3 TRBV30 TRBD1 NA CAWNLGQGGNTIYF TGTGCCTGGAACCTGGGACAGGGTGGAAACACCATATATTTT
TRBJ2-6 TRBV10-3 TRBD1 NA CAIRGDRERAGANVLTF TGTGCCATCAGGGGGGACAGGGAGCGGGCTGGGGCCAACGTCCTGACTTTC
TRBJ2-5 TRBV28 TRBD2 NA CASSTGGMQETQYF TGTGCCAGCAGCACGGGGGGAATGCAAGAGACCCAGTACTTC
TRBJ2-5 TRBV7-8 NA NA CASSLGDYQETQYF TGTGCCAGCAGCTTAGGGGACTACCAAGAGACCCAGTACTTC
TRBJ2-1 TRBV29-1 NA NA CSVVNWSSYNEQFF TGCAGCGTTGTTAACTGGAGCTCCTACAATGAGCAGTTCTTC
TRBJ2-5 TRBV5-1 TRBD2 NA CASSLRLAGEETQYF TGCGCCAGCAGCTTGAGATTAGCGGGAGAGGAGACCCAGTACTTC
TRBJ1-4 TRBV11-2 TRBD1 once CASSLVGTGAFNEKLFF TGTGCCAGCAGCTTAGTCGGGACAGGGGCCTTTAATGAAAAACTGTTTTTT
TRBJ1-6 TRBV2 NA NA CASSDNMAGANSPLHF TGTGCCAGCAGTGACAATATGGCAGGGGCTAATTCACCCCTCCACTTT
TRBJ2-7 TRBV6-1 NA NA CASSENSSYEQYF TGTGCCAGCAGTGAAAACAGCTCCTACGAGCAGTACTTC
TRBJ1-1 TRBV27 NA NA CASSYYSGTEAFF TGTGCCAGCAGTTACTATTCCGGCACTGAAGCTTTCTTT
TRBJ1-2 TRBV19 TRBD1 NA CASSGEDRVGGYTF TGTGCCAGTAGTGGAGAAGACAGGGTAGGCGGCTACACCTTC
TRBJ2-1 TRBV5-4 TRBD2 NA CASSPGTRDEQFF TGTGCCAGCAGCCCCGGGACTAGAGATGAGCAGTTCTTC
TRBJ2-1 TRBV18 TRBD2 NA CASSPTTSGRVNEQFF TGTGCCAGCTCACCAACGACTAGCGGGAGAGTAAATGAGCAGTTCTTC
TRBJ1-1 TRBV5-1 NA NA CASSLEVVNTEAFF TGCGCCAGCAGCTTAGAGGTGGTGAACACTGAAGCTTTCTTT
TRBJ1-1 TRBV7-9 NA once CASSSRYLTERGTEAFF TGTGCCAGCAGCTCCCGGTACTTGACGGAAAGGGGCACTGAAGCTTTCTTT